This TCR beta chain was identified in a study of blood T cell repertoires in COVID-19 (dated by TCRdb to 2020 to 2021). General notes on the study: The collaborator samples originated in the United States, Italy and Spain and spanned the acute and convalescent phases of COVID-19. The prospective study material was composed of cDNA or gDNA derived from T cells, B-cell-depleted T cells, or PBMCs. Subjects who had been exposed to COVID-19, were actively infected with it, or had recovered from it provided the deeply sampled blood TCRbeta repertoires that made up the dataset. The repertoires were released in a freely available public database intended as a resource for research on the immune response to SARS-CoV-2. The samples were drawn from two sources: the first 160 participants of the ongoing ImmuneRACE study, and over 1,000 subjects contributed by 6 global collaborators. Nearly every sample came with metadata listing a de-identified subject ID, COVID-19 status, age in years and sex. Where HLA class I and class II types were available, the types were taken from metadata supplied by the sample provider, not from assay-based typing.

The germline V gene specifies SGHVS as CDR1 and FNYEAQ as CDR2. The CDR3 sequence holds 15 residues, the cysteine and phenylalanine included. Just the 45-base CDR3 DNA is kept, in frame starting at base 1. V is trimmed back by 4 bases and J by 3 bases, and the junction contains 5 bases that no gene match accounts for. TCRbeta CDR3 regions were amplified from genomic DNA by means of the immunoSEQ Assay, a bias-controlled multiplex PCR. As for how the authors treated the data: The number of nucleated cells in each sample was estimated from the amplification of reference gene primers within the assay. Sequence reads were collapsed and filtered to measure the absolute abundance of every unique TCRbeta CDR3 rearrangement. Productive Simpson clonality was computed per sample as the square root of Simpson's diversity index over productive rearrangements. This is the immuneACCESS table as TCRdb keeps it, with only in-frame sequences that have V and J called. A part of the clones is gone; compared with another copy, unresolved V genes explain less than half, and the rest is unexplained. The DNA gave D and trimming, while V, J and clone size come from that table. The table for this sample lists about 150,000 clones; 85% to 90% of them were counted only once. The ten largest clones add up to about an eighth of the sample.

Remarks on this clone: Its antigen has not been determined. Base qualities are not provided; no much larger clone lies one nucleotide away.

At one collaborating source in Seattle, patients were enrolled during active infection and were followed longitudinally through the course of disease. The collaborating institutions used their own protocols to collect whole blood in K2EDTA tubes. Collaborator samples were shipped for TCRbeta analysis as frozen whole blood, isolated PBMCs, or DNA extracted from either sample type. On the study overall, not on this receptor specifically: The amount of clinical and demographic metadata varied by source and participant and was provided uncurated.

The chain is encoded by TRBV7-6 joined to TRBJ1-4, and TRBD1 aligns with 7 junction nucleotides. Input material: peripheral blood. The receptor comes from a man aged 18 to 29 with COVID-19, enrolled during active disease. The DNA sequence is given as TGTGCCAGCAGCTCCGCGGGGACAGCTAATGAAAAACTGTTTTTT. This is translated as CASSSAGTANEKLFF.